The T cell receptor beta chain under discussion was sequenced for a study of beta chain features in type 1 diabetes. Regarding the study as a whole: Cells that show high TCR expression could be over-represented by cDNA sequencing. A moderate, significant TCRB CDR3 shortening appeared in type 1 diabetes across four CD4+ subsets.

Unmatched junction bases numbered 2, after V lost 0 bases and J lost 7 bases. There are 14 residues in the CDR3. CDR1 and CDR2 (germline): LGHNA, YSLEER. About this clone itself: Its antigen is unidentified.

Expressed TCRB transcripts got sequenced, as all isolated RNA was reverse transcribed. Naive, central memory and regulatory T cell samples averaged roughly 3.6 million reads. Only in-frame clones appear in the TCRdb table, and some are missing; sequencing was by immunoSEQ multiplex PCR. The data contain roughly 340,000 clones, 10% to 15% of them seen just once; the ten biggest clones take up around 0.0099%. Every donor provided one heparinised blood draw, which averaged roughly 120 mL. Purity (above 95%) was reached by all sorted populations. The V and J genes are TRBV4-3 and TRBJ2-7; 11 nucleotides line up with TRBD2. The source is a woman younger than 35 with type 1 diabetes. Sequencing was done on a sample of naive CD4+ T cells from blood. The CDR3 DNA sequence: TGCGCCAGCAGCCAAGATCGACTAGCGGGGGAGCAGTACTTC. Translating it yields CASSQDRLAGEQYF.